A selection of T cell receptor beta chains follows, all from one sample in a study of cytomegalovirus exposure and HLA in healthy donors. Profiled with immunoSEQ multiplex PCR; TCRdb holds only in-frame clones, not every one. The sample yields about 180,000 clones, more than 70% seen once. The sample comprised PBMCs. The receptor set was obtained from a girl aged 10-17 years in good health and CMV-seropositive. Both conserved end residues are part of each CDR3. D genes are given only for firm matches. Size is omitted from some rows. Given values are once, few, many or a class for expanded clones.

V: TRBV5-4; D: TRBD2; J: TRBJ2-3; size: once; DNA: TGTGCCAGCAGCTCCCTAGCGGGAGGGATCACAGATACGCAGTATTTT; CDR3: CASSSLAGGITDTQYF
V: TRBV19; D: TRBD1; J: TRBJ1-1; size: once; DNA: TGTGCCAGTAGTATTCTCGGGACAGGGGGCCCCGAGAACACTGAAGCTTTCTTT; CDR3: CASSILGTGGPENTEAFF
V: TRBV10-3; D: TRBD2; J: TRBJ2-3; size: .; DNA: TGTGCCATCAGTGAGAGTATAGCGGGAGTGGAAGATACGCAGTATTTT; CDR3: CAISESIAGVEDTQYF
V: TRBV5-4; D: .; J: TRBJ2-3; size: once; DNA: TGTGCCAGCAGCTCCGAGCGGGCCAGCACAGATACGCAGTATTTT; CDR3: CASSSERASTDTQYF
V: TRBV11-2; D: .; J: TRBJ2-5; size: .; DNA: TGTGCCAGCAGCTTAGGGGCGGGCCAAGAGACCCAGTACTTC; CDR3: CASSLGAGQETQYF
V: TRBV11-2; D: .; J: TRBJ2-1; size: .; DNA: TGTGCCAGCAGCTTAGTGGCTTATATGAATGAGCAGTTCTTC; CDR3: CASSLVAYMNEQFF
V: TRBV27; D: .; J: TRBJ2-7; size: once; DNA: TGTGCCAGCAGTTTATTATGGAGCTCCTACGAGCAGTACTTC; CDR3: CASSLLWSSYEQYF
V: TRBV6-5; D: TRBD2; J: TRBJ2-7; size: .; DNA: TGTGCCAGCAGTTACGCTAGCGGGAGCTCCTACGAGCAGTACTTC; CDR3: CASSYASGSSYEQYF
V: TRBV5-1; D: TRBD1; J: TRBJ1-1; size: .; DNA: TGCGCCAGCAGCCCGAGTGGGACAGGGGGGACTGAAGCTTTCTTT; CDR3: CASSPSGTGGTEAFF
V: TRBV7-6; D: .; J: TRBJ2-5; size: few; DNA: TGTGCCAGCAGCTTATCAGACTCGAACCAAGAGACCCAGTACTTC; CDR3: CASSLSDSNQETQYF
V: TRBV6-1; D: TRBD1; J: TRBJ1-3; size: few; DNA: TGTGCCAGCGATAACAGGGGGCCGGGAGGAAACACCATATATTTT; CDR3: CASDNRGPGGNTIYF
V: TRBV15; D: TRBD1; J: TRBJ1-6; size: .; DNA: TGTGCCACCAACTCACAGGGGGCCTATAATTCACCCCTCCACTTT; CDR3: CATNSQGAYNSPLHF
V: TRBV5-1; D: TRBD1; J: TRBJ1-1; size: few; DNA: TGCGCCAGCAGCTTCACAGGGGTTTCCTACACTGAAGCTTTCTTT; CDR3: CASSFTGVSYTEAFF
V: TRBV6-5; D: .; J: TRBJ2-2; size: .; DNA: TGTGCCAGCAATCAACGGTCCGGGGAGCTGTTTTTT; CDR3: CASNQRSGELFF
V: TRBV5-8; D: .; J: TRBJ2-3; size: .; DNA: TGTGCCAGCAGCTTGGATCTCGGCGGAAGCACAGATACGCAGTATTTT; CDR3: CASSLDLGGSTDTQYF
V: TRBV5-5; D: .; J: TRBJ2-7; size: .; DNA: TGTGCCAGCAGCTTAGAGGGTTCAACCTACGAGCAGTACTTC; CDR3: CASSLEGSTYEQYF
V: TRBV27; D: TRBD2; J: TRBJ2-1; size: .; DNA: TGTGCCAGCAGTTCCGGGACTAGCGGGAGGGCTTCGCAGTTCTTC; CDR3: CASSSGTSGRASQFF
V: TRBV6-4; D: TRBD2; J: TRBJ2-3; size: once; DNA: TGTGCCAGCAGTGACTCCTCTAGCGGAAGCACAGATACGCAGTATTTT; CDR3: CASSDSSSGSTDTQYF
V: TRBV19; D: TRBD1; J: TRBJ2-6; size: .; DNA: TGTGCCAGTAGTGCCTGGGACAGGGGCGAATTTGTCTCTGGGGCCAACGTCCTGACTTTC; CDR3: CASSAWDRGEFVSGANVLTF
V: TRBV7-9; D: TRBD1; J: TRBJ1-4; size: .; DNA: TGTGCCAGCAGTAGGACAGGGCGGAATGAAAAACTGTTTTTT; CDR3: CASSRTGRNEKLFF
V: TRBV6-5; D: TRBD2; J: TRBJ2-7; size: .; DNA: TGTGCCAGCAGCCCAACTAGCGGGTTATCCTACGAGCAGTACTTC; CDR3: CASSPTSGLSYEQYF
V: TRBV10-3; D: .; J: TRBJ1-6; size: .; DNA: TGTGCCATCAGTGAGTCTGCAGGGCGGAATTCACCCCTCCACTTT; CDR3: CAISESAGRNSPLHF
V: TRBV10-3; D: TRBD2; J: TRBJ2-7; size: .; DNA: TGTGCCATCAGTGAGTCAACGGGACTAGCGGGCGAGCAGTACTTC; CDR3: CAISESTGLAGEQYF
V: TRBV5-4; D: TRBD1; J: TRBJ2-3; size: few; DNA: TGTGCCAGCAGCTGGGACAGAAGCACAGATACGCAGTATTTT; CDR3: CASSWDRSTDTQYF
V: TRBV15; D: .; J: TRBJ2-1; size: .; DNA: TGTGCCACCAGCAGAGAGACGGGTCCCTACAATGAGCAGTTCTTC; CDR3: CATSRETGPYNEQFF
V: TRBV6-1; D: TRBD1; J: TRBJ1-2; size: .; DNA: TGTGCCAGCAGAGGGCAGGGGGTGGATGGCTACACCTTC; CDR3: CASRGQGVDGYTF
V: TRBV5-8; D: .; J: TRBJ1-5; size: .; DNA: TGTGCCAGCACCCGAGGGCAGAAATTCAATCAGCCCCAGCATTTT; CDR3: CASTRGQKFNQPQHF
V: TRBV19; D: .; J: TRBJ2-3; size: .; DNA: TGTGCCAGTAGTCGCCTCAGGGAACCAGATACGCAGTATTTT; CDR3: CASSRLREPDTQYF
V: TRBV4-3; D: TRBD1; J: TRBJ1-4; size: .; DNA: TGCGCCAGCAGCCAAACCAGACAGGGGGCTTTTGAAAAACTGTTTTTT; CDR3: CASSQTRQGAFEKLFF
V: TRBV11-2; D: TRBD2; J: TRBJ2-3; size: .; DNA: TGTGCCAGCAGCCGTCGACTAGCGGGAGCGGGGAGCACAGATACGCAGTATTTT; CDR3: CASSRRLAGAGSTDTQYF
V: TRBV5-1; D: .; J: TRBJ2-1; size: .; DNA: TGCGCCAGCAGTTATAGCGGAGTTTACAATGAGCAGTTCTTC; CDR3: CASSYSGVYNEQFF
V: TRBV5-1; D: .; J: TRBJ2-5; size: .; DNA: TGCGCCAGCGGGAGAGCCCCCCAAGAGACCCAGTACTTC; CDR3: CASGRAPQETQYF
V: TRBV2; D: .; J: TRBJ1-5; size: .; DNA: TGTGCCAGCGGGGCTTGGACGGCTAGCAATCAGCCCCAGCATTTT; CDR3: CASGAWTASNQPQHF
V: TRBV11-2; D: TRBD1; J: TRBJ2-2; size: .; DNA: TGTGCCAGCACGCAGGGGGCCGGGGAGCTGTTTTTT; CDR3: CASTQGAGELFF
V: TRBV2; D: .; J: TRBJ2-2; size: .; DNA: TGTGCCAGCAGTGAAGGGGCTGTCGGGGAGCTGTTTTTT; CDR3: CASSEGAVGELFF
V: TRBV7-9; D: .; J: TRBJ1-1; size: few; DNA: TGTGCCAGCAGTCGTACGATGGCCACTGAAGCTTTCTTT; CDR3: CASSRTMATEAFF
V: TRBV12-5; D: TRBD2; J: TRBJ2-1; size: .; DNA: TGTGCTAGTGGTTTGTCGCTAGCGGGAGGGAGCTCCTACAATGAGCAGTTCTTC; CDR3: CASGLSLAGGSSYNEQFF